This T cell receptor beta chain is drawn from a study of beta chain features in type 1 diabetes. The germline CDR1 and CDR2 sequences are LNHNV and YYDKDF (reference sequence). This CDR3 spans 13 amino acids. Trimming pared 1 base from V and 1 base from J, leaving 4 bases between. Study results and caveats: Among all four CD4+ subsets, Type 1 diabetes patients had TCRB CDR3s that were moderately but significantly shorter. Junctions at VDJ sites from type 1 diabetes patients had fewer insertions and more deletions.

The study reverse transcribed the entire isolated RNA, so it sequenced expressed TCRB transcripts. Naive, central memory and regulatory T cell samples averaged approximately 3.8 million reads. Profiling relied on immunoSEQ multiplex PCR, and the TCRdb table lists in-frame clones only, not all of them. Of almost 350,000 clones listed, approximately 9.9% are singletons. Each of the CD4+ naive, central memory, regulatory and stem cell-like memory populations was sorted via CD45RO/CCR7/CD25/CD127/CD95/CD27. As for this clone: The antigen is not known.

This clonotype originated in a man aged 30 to 39 with type 1 diabetes. Input material: central memory CD4+ T cells from blood. The chain joins TRBV15 to TRBJ1-1; D uncertain. DNA of the CDR3: TGTGCCACCAGCAGAGGGTCGAACACTGAAGCTTTCTTT. This translates into CATSRGSNTEAFF.